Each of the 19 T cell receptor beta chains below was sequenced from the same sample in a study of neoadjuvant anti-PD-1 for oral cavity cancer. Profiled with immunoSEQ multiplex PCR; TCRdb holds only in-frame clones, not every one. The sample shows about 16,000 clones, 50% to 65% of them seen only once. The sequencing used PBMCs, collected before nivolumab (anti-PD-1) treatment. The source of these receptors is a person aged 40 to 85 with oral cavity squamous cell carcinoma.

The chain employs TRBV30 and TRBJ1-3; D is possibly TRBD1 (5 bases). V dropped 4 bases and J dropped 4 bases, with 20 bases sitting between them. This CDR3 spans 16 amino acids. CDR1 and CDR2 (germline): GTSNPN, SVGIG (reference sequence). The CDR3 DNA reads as TGTGCCTGGACCCCCAAGGGGCGAGTATGGGGAAACACCATATATTTT. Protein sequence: CAWTPKGRVWGNTIYF. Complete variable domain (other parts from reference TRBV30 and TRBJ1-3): SQTIHQWPATLVQPVGSPLSLECTVEGTSNPNLYWYRQAAGRGLQLLFYSVGIGQISSEVPQNLSASRPQDRQFILSSKKLLLSDSGFYLCAWTPKGRVWGNTIYFGEGSWLTVV.

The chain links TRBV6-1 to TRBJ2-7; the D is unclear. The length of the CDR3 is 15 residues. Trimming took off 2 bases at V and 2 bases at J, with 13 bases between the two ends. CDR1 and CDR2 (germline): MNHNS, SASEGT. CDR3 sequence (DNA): TGTGCCAGCAGTGAATATCCCCGCGCTCCCTACGAGCAGTACTTC. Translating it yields CASSEYPRAPYEQYF.

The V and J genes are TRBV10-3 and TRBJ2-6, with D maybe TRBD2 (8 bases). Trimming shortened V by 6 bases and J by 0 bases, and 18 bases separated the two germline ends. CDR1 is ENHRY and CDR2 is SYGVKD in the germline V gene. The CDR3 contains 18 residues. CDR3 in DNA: TGTGCCATCAGGGCGGGGGGACAGTTCCTCTCTGGGGCCAACGTCCTGACTTTC. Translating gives CAIRAGGQFLSGANVLTF.

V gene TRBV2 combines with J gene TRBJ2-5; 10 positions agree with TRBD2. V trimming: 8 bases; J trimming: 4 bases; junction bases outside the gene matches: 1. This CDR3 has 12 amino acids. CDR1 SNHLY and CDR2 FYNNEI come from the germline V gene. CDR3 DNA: TGTGCCAGCGCTAGCGGGAGAGAGACCCAGTACTTC. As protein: CASASGRETQYF. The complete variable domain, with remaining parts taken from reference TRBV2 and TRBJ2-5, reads EPEVTQTPSHQVTQMGQEVILRCVPISNHLYFYWYRQILGQKVEFLVSFYNNEISEKSEIFDDQFSVERPDGSNFTLKIRSTKLEDSAMYFCASASGRETQYFGPGTRLLVL.

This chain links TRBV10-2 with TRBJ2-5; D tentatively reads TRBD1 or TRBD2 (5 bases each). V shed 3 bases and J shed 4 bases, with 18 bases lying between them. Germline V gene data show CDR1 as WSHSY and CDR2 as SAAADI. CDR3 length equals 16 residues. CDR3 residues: CASSDWGRGLGETQYF. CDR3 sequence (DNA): TGCGCCAGCAGTGATTGGGGGAGAGGGCTTGGAGAGACCCAGTACTTC.

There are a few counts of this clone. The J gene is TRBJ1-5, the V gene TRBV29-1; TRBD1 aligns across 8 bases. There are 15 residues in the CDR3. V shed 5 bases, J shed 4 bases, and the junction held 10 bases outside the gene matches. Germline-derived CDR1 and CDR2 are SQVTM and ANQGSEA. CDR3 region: CSVKLTTGDNQPQHF. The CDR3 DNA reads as TGCAGCGTTAAATTGACGACAGGGGATAATCAGCCCCAGCATTTT.

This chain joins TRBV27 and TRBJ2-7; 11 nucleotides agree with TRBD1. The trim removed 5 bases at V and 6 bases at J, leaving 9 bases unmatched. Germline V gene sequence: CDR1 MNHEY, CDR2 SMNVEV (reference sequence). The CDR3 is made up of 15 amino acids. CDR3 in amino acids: CASSGGDRGFGEQYF. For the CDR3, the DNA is TGTGCCAGCAGTGGGGGGGACAGGGGGTTTGGCGAGCAGTACTTC.

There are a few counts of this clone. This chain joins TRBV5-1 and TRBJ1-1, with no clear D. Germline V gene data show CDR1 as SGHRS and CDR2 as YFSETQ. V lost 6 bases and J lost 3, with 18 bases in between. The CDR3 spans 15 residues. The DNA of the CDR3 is TGCGCCAGCATGGCCGCGGGGAGGATGGACACTGAAGCTTTCTTT. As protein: CASMAAGRMDTEAFF.

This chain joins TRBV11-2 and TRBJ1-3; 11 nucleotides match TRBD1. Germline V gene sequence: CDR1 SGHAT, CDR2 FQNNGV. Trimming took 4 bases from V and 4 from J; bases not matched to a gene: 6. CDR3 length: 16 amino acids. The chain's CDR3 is CASSSWTGGIGNTIYF. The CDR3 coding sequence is TGTGCCAGCAGCTCATGGACAGGGGGCATAGGAAACACCATATATTTT.

The DNA of the CDR3 is TGTGCCAGCAGCTTAGATTCGGGACTAGTGTACGAGCAGTACTTC. The encoded protein is CASSLDSGLVYEQYF. The J gene is TRBJ2-7, the V gene TRBV7-6; 8 bases are shared with TRBD2. With 1 base clipped from V and 4 bases from J, the junction kept 6 bases outside the gene matches. The CDR3 has 15 residues. Looked up from germline, CDR1 is SGHVS and CDR2 is FNYEAQ.

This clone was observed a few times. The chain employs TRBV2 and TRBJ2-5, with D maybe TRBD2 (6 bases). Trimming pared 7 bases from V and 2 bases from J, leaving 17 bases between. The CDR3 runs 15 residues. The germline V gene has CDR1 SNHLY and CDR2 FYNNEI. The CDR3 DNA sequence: TGTGCCAGCATTCCAGGGACTTGGGGTCAAGAGACCCAGTACTTC. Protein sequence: CASIPGTWGQETQYF.

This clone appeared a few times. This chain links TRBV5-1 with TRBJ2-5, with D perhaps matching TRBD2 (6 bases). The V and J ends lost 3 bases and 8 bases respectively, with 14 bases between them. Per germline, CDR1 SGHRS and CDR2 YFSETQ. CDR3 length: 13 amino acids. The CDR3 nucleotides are TGCGCCAGCAGCTCCCCCGGGACTTCCACCCAGTACTTC. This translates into CASSSPGTSTQYF.

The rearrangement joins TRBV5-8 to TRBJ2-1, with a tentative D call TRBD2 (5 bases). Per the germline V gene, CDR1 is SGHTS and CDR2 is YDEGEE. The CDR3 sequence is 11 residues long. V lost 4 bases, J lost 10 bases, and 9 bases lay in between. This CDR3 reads CASSLTGEQFF. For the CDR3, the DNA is TGTGCCAGCAGCCTGACGGGGGAGCAGTTCTTC.

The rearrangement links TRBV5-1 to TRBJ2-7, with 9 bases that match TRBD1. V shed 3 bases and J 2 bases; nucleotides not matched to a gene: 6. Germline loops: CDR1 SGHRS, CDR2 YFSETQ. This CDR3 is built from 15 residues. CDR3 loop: CASSSSGTGTYEQYF. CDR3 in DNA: TGCGCCAGCAGCTCCTCCGGGACAGGGACCTACGAGCAGTACTTC.

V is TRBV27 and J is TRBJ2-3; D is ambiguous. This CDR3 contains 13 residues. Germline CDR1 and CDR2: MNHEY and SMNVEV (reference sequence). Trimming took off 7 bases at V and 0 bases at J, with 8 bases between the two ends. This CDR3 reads CASKPDSTDTQYF. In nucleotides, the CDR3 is TGTGCCAGCAAACCAGACAGCACAGATACGCAGTATTTT.

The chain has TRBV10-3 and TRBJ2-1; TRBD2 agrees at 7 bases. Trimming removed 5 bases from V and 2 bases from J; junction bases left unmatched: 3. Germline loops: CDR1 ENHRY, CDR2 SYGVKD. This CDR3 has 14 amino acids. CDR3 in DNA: TGTGCCATCAGTCCAGCGGGAACCTACAATGAGCAGTTCTTC. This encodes CAISPAGTYNEQFF.

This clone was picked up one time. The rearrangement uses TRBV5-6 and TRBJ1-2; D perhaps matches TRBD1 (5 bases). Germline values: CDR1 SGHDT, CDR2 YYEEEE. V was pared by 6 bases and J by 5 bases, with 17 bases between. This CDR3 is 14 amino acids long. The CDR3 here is CASTTLRGEYGYTF. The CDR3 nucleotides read TGTGCCAGCACCACCCTAAGGGGAGAATATGGCTACACCTTC.

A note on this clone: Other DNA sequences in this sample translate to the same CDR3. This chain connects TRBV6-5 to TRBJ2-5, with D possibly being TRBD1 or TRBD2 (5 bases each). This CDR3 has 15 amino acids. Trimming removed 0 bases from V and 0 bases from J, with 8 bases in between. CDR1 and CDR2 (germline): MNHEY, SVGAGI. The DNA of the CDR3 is TGTGCCAGCAGTTACTCAAGGGGACACCAAGAGACCCAGTACTTC. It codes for CASSYSRGHQETQYF.

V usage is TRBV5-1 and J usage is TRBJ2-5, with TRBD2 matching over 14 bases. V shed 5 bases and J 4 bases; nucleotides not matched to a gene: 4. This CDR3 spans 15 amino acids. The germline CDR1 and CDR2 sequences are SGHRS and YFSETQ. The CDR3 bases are TGCGCCAGCAGTCTCGGGACTAGCGGGAGAGAGACCCAGTACTTC. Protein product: CASSLGTSGRETQYF.